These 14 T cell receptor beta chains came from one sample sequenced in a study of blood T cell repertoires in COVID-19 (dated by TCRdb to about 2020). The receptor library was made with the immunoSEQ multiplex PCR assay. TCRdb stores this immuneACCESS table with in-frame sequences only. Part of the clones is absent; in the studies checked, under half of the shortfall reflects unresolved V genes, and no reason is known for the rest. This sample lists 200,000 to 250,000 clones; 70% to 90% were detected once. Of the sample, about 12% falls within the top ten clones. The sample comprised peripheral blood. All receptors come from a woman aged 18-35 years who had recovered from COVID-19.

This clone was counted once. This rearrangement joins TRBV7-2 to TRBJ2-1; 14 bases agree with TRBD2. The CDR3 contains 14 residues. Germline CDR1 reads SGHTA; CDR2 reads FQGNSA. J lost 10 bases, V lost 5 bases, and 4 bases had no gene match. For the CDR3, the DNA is TGTGCCAGCAGCCTCGGACTAGCGGGGGGAGAGCAGTTCTTC. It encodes CASSLGLAGGEQFF. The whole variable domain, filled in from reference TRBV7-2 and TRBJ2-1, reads GAGVSQSPSNKVTEKGKDVELRCDPISGHTALYWYRQSLGQGLEFLIYFQGNSAPDKSGLPSDRFSAERTGGSVSTLTIQRTQQEDSAVYLCASSLGLAGGEQFFGPGTRLTVL.

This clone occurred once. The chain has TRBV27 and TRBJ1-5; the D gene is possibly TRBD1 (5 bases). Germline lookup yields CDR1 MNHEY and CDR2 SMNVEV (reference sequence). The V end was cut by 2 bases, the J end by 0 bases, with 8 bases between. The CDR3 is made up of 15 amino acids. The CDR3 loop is CASSLQGYSNQPQHF. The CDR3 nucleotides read TGTGCCAGCAGTTTACAGGGATATAGCAATCAGCCCCAGCATTTT.

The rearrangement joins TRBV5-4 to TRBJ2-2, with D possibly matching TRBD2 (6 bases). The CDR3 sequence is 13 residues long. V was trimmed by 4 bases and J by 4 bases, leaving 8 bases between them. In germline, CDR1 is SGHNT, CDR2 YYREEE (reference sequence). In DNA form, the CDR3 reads TGTGCCAGCAGCACGGGGGTCACCGGGGAGCTGTTTTTT. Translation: CASSTGVTGELFF.

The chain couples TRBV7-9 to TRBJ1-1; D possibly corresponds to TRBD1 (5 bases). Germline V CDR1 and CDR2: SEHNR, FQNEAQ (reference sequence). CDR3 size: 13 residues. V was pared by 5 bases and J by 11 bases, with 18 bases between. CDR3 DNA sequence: TGTGCCAGCAGCCCCCCAGGGAGCGGGGACGCTTTCTTT. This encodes CASSPPGSGDAFF.

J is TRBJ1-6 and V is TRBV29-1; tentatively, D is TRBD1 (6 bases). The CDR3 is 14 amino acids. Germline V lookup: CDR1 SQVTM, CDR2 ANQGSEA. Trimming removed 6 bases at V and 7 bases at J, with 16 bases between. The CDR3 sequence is CSVRQDNLNSPLHF. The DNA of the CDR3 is TGCAGCGTGCGACAGGATAACCTAAATTCACCCCTCCACTTT.

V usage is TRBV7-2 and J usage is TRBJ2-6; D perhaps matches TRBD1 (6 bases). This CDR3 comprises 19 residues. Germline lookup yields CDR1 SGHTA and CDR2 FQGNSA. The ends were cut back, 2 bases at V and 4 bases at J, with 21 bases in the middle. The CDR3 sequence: CASSLHRDRSYRGANVLTF. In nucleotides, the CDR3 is TGTGCCAGCAGCTTACACAGGGATAGAAGTTATCGGGGGGCCAACGTCCTGACTTTC.

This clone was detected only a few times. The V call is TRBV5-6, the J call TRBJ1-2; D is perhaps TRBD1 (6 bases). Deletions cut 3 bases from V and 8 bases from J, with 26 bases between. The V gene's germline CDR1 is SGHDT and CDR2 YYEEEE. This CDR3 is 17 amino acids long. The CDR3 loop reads CASSSEIRQAKPLGYTF. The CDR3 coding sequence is TGTGCCAGCAGCTCCGAAATTAGACAGGCGAAGCCATTGGGCTACACCTTC.

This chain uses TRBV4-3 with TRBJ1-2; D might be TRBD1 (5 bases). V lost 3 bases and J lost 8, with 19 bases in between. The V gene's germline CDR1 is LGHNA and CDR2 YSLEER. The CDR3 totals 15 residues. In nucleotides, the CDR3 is TGCGCCAGCAGCCACGACCAGGGTAGTCATTACGGCTACACCTTC. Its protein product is CASSHDQGSHYGYTF.

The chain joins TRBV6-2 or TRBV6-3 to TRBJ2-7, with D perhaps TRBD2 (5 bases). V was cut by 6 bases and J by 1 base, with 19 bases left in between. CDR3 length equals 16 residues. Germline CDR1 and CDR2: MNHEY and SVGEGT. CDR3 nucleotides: TGTGCCAGCAGCCCAGACCAAAGGAGGCGTTCCTACGAGCAGTACTTC. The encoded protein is CASSPDQRRRSYEQYF.

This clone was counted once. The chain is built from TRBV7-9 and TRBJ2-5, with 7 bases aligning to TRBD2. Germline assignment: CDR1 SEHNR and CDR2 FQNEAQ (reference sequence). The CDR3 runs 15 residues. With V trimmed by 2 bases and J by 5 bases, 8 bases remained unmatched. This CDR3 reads CASSLPSGGEETQYF. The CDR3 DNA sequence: TGTGCCAGCAGCTTACCTAGCGGAGGGGAGGAGACCCAGTACTTC. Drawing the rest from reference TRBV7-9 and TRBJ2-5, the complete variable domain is DTGVSQNPRHKITKRGQNVTFRCDPISEHNRLYWYRQTLGQGPEFLTYFQNEAQLEKSRLLSDRFSAERPKGSFSTLEIQRTEQGDSAMYLCASSLPSGGEETQYFGPGTRLLVL.

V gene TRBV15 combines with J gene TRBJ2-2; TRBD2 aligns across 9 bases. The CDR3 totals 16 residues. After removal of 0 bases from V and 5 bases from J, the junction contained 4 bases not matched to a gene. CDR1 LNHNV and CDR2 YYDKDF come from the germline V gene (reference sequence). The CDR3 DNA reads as TGTGCCACCAGCAGAGAGAATAGCGGGAGTACCGGGGAGCTGTTTTTT. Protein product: CATSRENSGSTGELFF.

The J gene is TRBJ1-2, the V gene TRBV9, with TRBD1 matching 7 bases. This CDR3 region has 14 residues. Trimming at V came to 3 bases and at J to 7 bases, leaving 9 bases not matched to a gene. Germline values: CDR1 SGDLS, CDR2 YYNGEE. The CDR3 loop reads CASSAFRTGSGYTF. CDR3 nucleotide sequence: TGTGCCAGCAGCGCCTTTCGGACAGGCTCTGGCTACACCTTC. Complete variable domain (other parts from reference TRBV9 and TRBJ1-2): DSGVTQTPKHLITATGQRVTLRCSPRSGDLSVYWYQQSLDQGLQFLIQYYNGEERAKGNILERFSAQQFPDLHSELNLSSLELGDSALYFCASSAFRTGSGYTFGSGTRLTVV.

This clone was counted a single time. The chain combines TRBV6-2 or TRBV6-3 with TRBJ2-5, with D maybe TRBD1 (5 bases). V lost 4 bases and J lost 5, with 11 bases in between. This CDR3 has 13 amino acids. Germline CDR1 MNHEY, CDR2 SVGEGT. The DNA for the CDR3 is TGTGCCAGCAGTTTAGGGGATTTCGAGACCCAGTACTTC. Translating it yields CASSLGDFETQYF.

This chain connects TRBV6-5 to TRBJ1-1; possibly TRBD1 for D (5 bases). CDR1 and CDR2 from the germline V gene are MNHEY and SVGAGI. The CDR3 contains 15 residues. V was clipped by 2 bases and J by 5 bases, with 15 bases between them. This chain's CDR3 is CASSYGSGDGTEAFF. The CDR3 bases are TGTGCCAGCAGTTACGGTTCGGGGGATGGAACTGAAGCTTTCTTT.